This T cell receptor (beta chain) appears in the sequencing data of a study of shared T cell receptors in the human thymus. The CDR3 sequence is 13 residues long. CDR1 LNHDA and CDR2 SQIVND come from the germline V gene (reference sequence). V was trimmed by 0 bases and J by 7 bases, leaving 10 bases between them. Assay used: immunoSEQ multiplex PCR; TCRdb lists only in-frame clones, some missing. The sample yields under 700,000 clones, about 80% seen once. The data were also submitted as part of a second study, on human thymus T cells. Turning to that study: Resected material from corrective heart surgery provided the thymus tissue analysed. In unrelated individuals, thymic repertoires overlapped highly, according to related research.

The chain has TRBV19 and TRBJ2-7, with D possibly matching TRBD2 (6 bases). Sequencing was carried out using thymocytes. The sequence derives from a boy under three years old with a congenital heart defect. The chain's CDR3 is CASSIDQEGEQYF. For the CDR3, the DNA is TGTGCCAGTAGTATAGATCAGGAGGGGGAGCAGTACTTC.